The clone carrying this TCR beta chain was observed a single time. Its antigen is undetermined. The data originate from a study of cytomegalovirus exposure and HLA in healthy donors. Researchers ran the PCR with 60 Vbeta and 13 Jbeta primers. Libraries were prepared by immunoSEQ multiplex PCR; TCRdb keeps only in-frame clonotypes and omits some of them. Of some 89,000 clones listed, just over 70% are singletons. This CDR3 comprises 15 residues. Germline V gene sequence: CDR1 LGHNA, CDR2 YSLEER. The V end lost 2 bases, the J end lost 2 bases, and 10 bases lay between the germline ends. Whole-study findings and limits: Some V segments, TRBV6-2 and TRBV6-3 among them, were indistinguishable and were therefore excluded. In a later analysis, common viral pathogens appeared linked to several of the most significant clusters. Reported results showed that the classifier diagnosed cytomegalovirus status with high specificity and sensitivity.

This clonotype originated in a man in his fifties or sixties in good health and CMV-seronegative. This sequence joins TRBV4-3 and TRBJ1-5; D is unresolved. Source material: PBMCs. The CDR3, as DNA: TGCGCCAGCAGCCAAAACCCTACAGGCAATCAGCCCCAGCATTTT. Its translation: CASSQNPTGNQPQHF.